This TCR beta chain originates from a study of vaccination and CD4 T cells after COVID-19. Study in general: Post-vaccine sampling followed dose two by a median 72 days (range 14 to 241). Stimuli were overlapping spike peptide pools of SARS-CoV-2 and three common cold coronaviruses (HCoV-NL63, HCoV-OC43, HCoV-229E).

The Oncomine TCR Beta short-read assay sequenced DNA from cultured CD4+ T cells. TCRdb reprocessed the PCR reads via MiXCR and lists one record per CDR3 protein. The table includes about 5,400 distinct CDR3 sequences, 30% to 35% detected once. The table lists this clonotype with a count of one. Antigen specificity is unknown. From germline, CDR1 is ENHRY and CDR2 SYGVKD. Trimming cost V 5 bases and J 8 bases; bases outside gene matches: 16. This CDR3 spans 17 amino acids. General observations from the study: 304 of 307 vaccine-specific clones from convalescent patients were spike mono-reactive.

The treatment was: roughly 11-day PBMC culture with coronavirus spike peptide pools or control peptides (ViraFEST assay). These CD4+ T cells came from an unexposed donor, sampled before the COVID-19 pandemic (2011-2018). SARS-CoV-2 S/N and four cold-coronavirus spikes were used to probe unexposed-donor CD4+ T cells, cells permitting. This receptor was taken from a human donor in good health. V gene TRBV10-3 combines with J gene TRBJ2-1; 9 bases fit TRBD2. The specimen was CD4+ T cells from blood, cultured in vitro. The CDR3 region is CAISPLGGGASGDEQFF. Written as DNA, the CDR3 is TGTGCCATCAGTCCCCTGGGCGGGGGGGCATCTGGAGATGAGCAGTTCTTC.